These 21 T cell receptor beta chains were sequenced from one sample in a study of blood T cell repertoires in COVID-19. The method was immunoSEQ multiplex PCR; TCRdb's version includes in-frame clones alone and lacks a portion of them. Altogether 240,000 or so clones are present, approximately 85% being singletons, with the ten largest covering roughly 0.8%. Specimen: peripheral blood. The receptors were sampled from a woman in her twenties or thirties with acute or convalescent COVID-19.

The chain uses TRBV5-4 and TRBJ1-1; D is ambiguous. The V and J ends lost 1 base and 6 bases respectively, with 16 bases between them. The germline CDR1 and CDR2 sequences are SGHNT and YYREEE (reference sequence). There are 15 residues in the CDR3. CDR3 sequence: CASSLFSGDGAEAFF. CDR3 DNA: TGTGCCAGCAGCTTGTTTAGCGGCGATGGGGCTGAAGCTTTCTTT.

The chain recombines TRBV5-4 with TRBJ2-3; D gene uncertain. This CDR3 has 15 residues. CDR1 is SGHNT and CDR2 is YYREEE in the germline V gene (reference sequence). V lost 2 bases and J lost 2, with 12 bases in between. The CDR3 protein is CASSFSTVFTDTQYF. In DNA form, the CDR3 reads TGTGCCAGCAGCTTTTCCACAGTGTTCACAGATACGCAGTATTTT.

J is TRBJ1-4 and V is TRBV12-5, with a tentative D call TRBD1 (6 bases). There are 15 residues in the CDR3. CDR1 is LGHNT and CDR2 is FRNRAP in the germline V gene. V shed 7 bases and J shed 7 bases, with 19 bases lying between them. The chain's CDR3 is CASAWGGRGSEKLFF. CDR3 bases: TGTGCTAGTGCCTGGGGGGGGCGCGGGAGTGAAAAACTGTTTTTT.

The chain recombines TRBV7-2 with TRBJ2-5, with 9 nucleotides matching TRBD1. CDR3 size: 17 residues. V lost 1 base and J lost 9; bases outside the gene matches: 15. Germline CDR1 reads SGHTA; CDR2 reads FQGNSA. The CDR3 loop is CASSLGTRQGGLVAQYF. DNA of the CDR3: TGTGCCAGCAGCTTAGGAACCCGACAGGGGGGCTTGGTGGCCCAGTACTTC.

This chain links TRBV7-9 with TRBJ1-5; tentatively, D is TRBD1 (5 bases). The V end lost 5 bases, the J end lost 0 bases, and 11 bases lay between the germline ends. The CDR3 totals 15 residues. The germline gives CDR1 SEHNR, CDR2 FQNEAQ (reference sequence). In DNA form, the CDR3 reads TGTGCCAGCAGCCATCAAGGGGATAGCAATCAGCCCCAGCATTTT. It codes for CASSHQGDSNQPQHF. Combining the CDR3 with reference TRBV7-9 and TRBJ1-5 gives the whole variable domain DTGVSQNPRHKITKRGQNVTFRCDPISEHNRLYWYRQTLGQGPEFLTYFQNEAQLEKSRLLSDRFSAERPKGSFSTLEIQRTEQGDSAMYLCASSHQGDSNQPQHFGDGTRLSIL.

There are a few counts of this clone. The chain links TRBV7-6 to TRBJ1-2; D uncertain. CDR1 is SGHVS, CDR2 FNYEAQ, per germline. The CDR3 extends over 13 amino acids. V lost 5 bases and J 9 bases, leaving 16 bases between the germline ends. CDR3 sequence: CASSGGYGLRYTF. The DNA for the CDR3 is TGTGCCAGCAGCGGTGGGTACGGGTTGCGCTACACCTTC.

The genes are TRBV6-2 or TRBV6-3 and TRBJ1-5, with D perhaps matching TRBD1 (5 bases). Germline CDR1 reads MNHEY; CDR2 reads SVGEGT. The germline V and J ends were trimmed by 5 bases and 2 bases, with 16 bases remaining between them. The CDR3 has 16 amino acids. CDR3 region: CASSLDAGVGNQPQHF. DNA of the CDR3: TGTGCCAGCAGTCTCGACGCGGGGGTGGGCAATCAGCCCCAGCATTTT.

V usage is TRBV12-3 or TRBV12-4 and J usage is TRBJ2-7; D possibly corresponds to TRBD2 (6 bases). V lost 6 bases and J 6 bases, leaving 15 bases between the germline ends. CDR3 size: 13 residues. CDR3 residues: CASSPGVGLEQYF. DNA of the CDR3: TGTGCCAGCAGCCCGGGGGTCGGTCTCGAGCAGTACTTC.

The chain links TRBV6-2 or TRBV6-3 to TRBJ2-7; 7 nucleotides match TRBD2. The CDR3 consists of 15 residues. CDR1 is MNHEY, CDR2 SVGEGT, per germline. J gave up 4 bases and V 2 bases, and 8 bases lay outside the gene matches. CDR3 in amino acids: CASSYHGASGYEQYF. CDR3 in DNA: TGTGCCAGCAGTTACCATGGAGCTAGCGGATACGAGCAGTACTTC.

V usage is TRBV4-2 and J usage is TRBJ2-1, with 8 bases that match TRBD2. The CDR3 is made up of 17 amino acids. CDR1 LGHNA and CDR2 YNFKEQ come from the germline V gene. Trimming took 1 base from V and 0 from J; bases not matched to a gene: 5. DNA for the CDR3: TGTGCCAGCAGCCAAGCCGAGCGGGGGAGCTCCTACAATGAGCAGTTCTTC. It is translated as CASSQAERGSSYNEQFF.

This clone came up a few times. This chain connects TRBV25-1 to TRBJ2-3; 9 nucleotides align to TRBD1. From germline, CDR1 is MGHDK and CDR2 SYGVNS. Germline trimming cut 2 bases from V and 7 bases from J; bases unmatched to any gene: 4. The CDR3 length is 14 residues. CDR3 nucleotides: TGTGCCAGCAGTGAAGGGACAGGGTCCAATACGCAGTATTTT. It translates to CASSEGTGSNTQYF.

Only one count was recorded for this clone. The CDR3 protein is CASSLLLAGPTDTQYF. CDR3 coding DNA: TGTGCCAGTAGTCTCTTACTAGCGGGGCCCACAGATACGCAGTATTTT. The chain recombines TRBV19 with TRBJ2-3; 10 bases are a match to TRBD2. The CDR3 contains 16 residues. V trimming: 5 bases; J trimming: 2 bases; junction bases outside the gene matches: 7. From germline, CDR1 is LNHDA and CDR2 SQIVND (reference sequence).

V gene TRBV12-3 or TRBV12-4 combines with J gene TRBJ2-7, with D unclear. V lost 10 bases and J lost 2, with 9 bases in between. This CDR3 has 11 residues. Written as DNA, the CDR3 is TGTGCCATTCATCGGGCCTACGAGCAGTACTTC. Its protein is CAIHRAYEQYF.

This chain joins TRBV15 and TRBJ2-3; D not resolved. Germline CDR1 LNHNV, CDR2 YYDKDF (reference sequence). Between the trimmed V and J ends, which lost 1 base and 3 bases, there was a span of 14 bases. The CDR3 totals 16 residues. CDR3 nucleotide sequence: TGTGCCACCAGCAGAGCCCCGCACAGAAAAACAGATACGCAGTATTTT. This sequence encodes CATSRAPHRKTDTQYF. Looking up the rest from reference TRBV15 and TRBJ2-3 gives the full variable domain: DAMVIQNPRYQVTQFGKPVTLSCSQTLNHNVMYWYQQKSSQAPKLLFHYYDKDFNNEADTPDNFQSRRPNTSFCFLDIRSPGLGDTAMYLCATSRAPHRKTDTQYFGPGTRLTVL.

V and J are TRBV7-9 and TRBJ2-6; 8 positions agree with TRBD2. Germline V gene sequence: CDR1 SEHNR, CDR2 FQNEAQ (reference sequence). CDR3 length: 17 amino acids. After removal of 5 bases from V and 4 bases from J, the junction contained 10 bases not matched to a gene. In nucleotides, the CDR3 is TGTGCCAGCAGCCTCTCACCCGGGGGGGCCGGGGCCAACGTCCTGACTTTC. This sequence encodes CASSLSPGGAGANVLTF. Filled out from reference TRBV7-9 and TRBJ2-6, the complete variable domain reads DTGVSQNPRHKITKRGQNVTFRCDPISEHNRLYWYRQTLGQGPEFLTYFQNEAQLEKSRLLSDRFSAERPKGSFSTLEIQRTEQGDSAMYLCASSLSPGGAGANVLTFGAGSRLTVL.

CDR3: CASSEGAGEFSDTQYF. CDR3 DNA: TGTGCCAGCAGTGAAGGGGCGGGAGAGTTCTCAGATACGCAGTATTTT. The chain carries TRBV2 and TRBJ2-3; TRBD2 matches at 7 bases. Germline loops: CDR1 SNHLY, CDR2 FYNNEI. Trimming cost V 1 base and J 4 bases; bases outside gene matches: 8. This CDR3 has 16 amino acids.

Here the CDR3 DNA reads TGTGCCAGTACGGCTAGCGGGACGAACAATGAGCAGTTCTTC. This encodes CASTASGTNNEQFF. The chain uses TRBV19 and TRBJ2-1; TRBD2 matches at 9 bases. Germline V CDR1 and CDR2: LNHDA, SQIVND (reference sequence). Trimming removed 7 bases from V and 5 bases from J; junction bases left unmatched: 6. The CDR3 is made up of 14 amino acids.

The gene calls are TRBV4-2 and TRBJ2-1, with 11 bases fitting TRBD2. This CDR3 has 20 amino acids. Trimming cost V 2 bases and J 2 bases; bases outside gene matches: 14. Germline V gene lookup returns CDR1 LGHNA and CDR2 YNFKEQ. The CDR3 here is CASSQTFSGTSGGAYNEQFF. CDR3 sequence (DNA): TGTGCCAGCAGCCAAACATTTTCCGGGACTAGCGGAGGAGCCTACAATGAGCAGTTCTTC.

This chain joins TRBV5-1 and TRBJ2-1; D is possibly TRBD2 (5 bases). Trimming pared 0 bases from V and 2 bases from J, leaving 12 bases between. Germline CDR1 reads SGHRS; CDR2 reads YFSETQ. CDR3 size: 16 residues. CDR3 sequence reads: CASSLAGEWAYNEQFF. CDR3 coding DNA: TGCGCCAGCAGCTTGGCTGGGGAGTGGGCCTACAATGAGCAGTTCTTC.

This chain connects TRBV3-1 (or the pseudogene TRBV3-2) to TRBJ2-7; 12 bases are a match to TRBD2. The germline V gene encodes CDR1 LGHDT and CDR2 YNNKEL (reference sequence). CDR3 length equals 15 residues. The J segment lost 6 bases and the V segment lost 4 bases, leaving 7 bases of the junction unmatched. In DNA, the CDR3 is TGTGCCAGCAGCCTCGGACTAGCGGGGCGGGGCGAGCAGTACTTC. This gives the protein CASSLGLAGRGEQYF.

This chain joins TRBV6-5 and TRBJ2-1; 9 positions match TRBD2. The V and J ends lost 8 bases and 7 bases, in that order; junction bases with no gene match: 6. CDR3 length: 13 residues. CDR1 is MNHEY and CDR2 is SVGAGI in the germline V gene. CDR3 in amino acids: CASGAGGWNEQFF. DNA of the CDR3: TGTGCCAGCGGAGCGGGAGGCTGGAATGAGCAGTTCTTC.